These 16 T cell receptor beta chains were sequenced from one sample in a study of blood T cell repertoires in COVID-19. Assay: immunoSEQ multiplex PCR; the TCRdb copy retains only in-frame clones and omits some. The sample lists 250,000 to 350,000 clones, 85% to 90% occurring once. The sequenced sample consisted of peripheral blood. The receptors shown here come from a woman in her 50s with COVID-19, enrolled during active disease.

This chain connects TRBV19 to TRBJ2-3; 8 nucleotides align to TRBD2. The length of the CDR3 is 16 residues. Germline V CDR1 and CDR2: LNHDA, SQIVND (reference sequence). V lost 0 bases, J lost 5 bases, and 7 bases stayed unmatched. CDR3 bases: TGTGCCAGTAGTATAGAACCAGCGGGAGCCGAAGATACGCAGTATTTT. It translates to CASSIEPAGAEDTQYF.

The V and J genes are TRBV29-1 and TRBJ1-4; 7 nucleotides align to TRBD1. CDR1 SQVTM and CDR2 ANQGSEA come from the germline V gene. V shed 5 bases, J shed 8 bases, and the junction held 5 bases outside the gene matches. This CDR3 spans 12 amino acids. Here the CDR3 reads CSVYNRGEKLFF. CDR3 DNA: TGCAGCGTTTACAACAGGGGAGAAAAACTGTTTTTT. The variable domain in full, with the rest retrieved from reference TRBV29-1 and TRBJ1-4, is SAVISQKPSRDICQRGTSLTIQCQVDSQVTMMFWYRQQPGQSLTLIATANQGSEATYESGFVIDKFPISRPNLTFSTLTVSNMSPEDSSIYLCSVYNRGEKLFFGSGTQLSVL.

CDR3 region: CASSSGTLQYF. Written as DNA, the CDR3 is TGTGCCAGCAGCTCAGGGACTTTACAGTATTTT. The rearrangement links TRBV7-9 to TRBJ2-3, with D possibly TRBD2 on 6 matching bases. Trimming took 4 bases from V and 12 from J, leaving 11 bases between them. Germline lookup yields CDR1 SEHNR and CDR2 FQNEAQ (reference sequence). The CDR3 spans 11 residues.

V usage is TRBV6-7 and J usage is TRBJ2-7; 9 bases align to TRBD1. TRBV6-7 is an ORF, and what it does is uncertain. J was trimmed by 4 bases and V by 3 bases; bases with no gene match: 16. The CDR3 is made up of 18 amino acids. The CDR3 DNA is TGTGCCAGCAGTTATACTGGGACAGGGTATCTTTGCTGGTACGAGCAGTACTTC. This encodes CASSYTGTGYLCWYEQYF.

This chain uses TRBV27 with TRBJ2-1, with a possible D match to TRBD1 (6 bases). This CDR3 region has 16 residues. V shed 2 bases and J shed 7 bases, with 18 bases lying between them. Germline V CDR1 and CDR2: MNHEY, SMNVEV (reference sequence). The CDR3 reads CASSLRGTRVNNEQFF. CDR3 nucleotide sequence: TGTGCCAGCAGTTTAAGGGGGACACGGGTTAATAATGAGCAGTTCTTC.

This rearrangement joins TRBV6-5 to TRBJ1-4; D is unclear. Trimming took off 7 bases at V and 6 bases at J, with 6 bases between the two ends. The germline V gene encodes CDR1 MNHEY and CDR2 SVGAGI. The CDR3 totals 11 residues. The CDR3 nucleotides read TGTGCCAGCACTCTTTATGAAAAACTGTTTTTT. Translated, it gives CASTLYEKLFF.

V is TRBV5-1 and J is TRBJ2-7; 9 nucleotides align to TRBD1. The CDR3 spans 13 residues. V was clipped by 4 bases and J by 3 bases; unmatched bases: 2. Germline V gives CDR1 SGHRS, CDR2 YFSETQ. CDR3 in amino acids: CASSRTGDYEQYF. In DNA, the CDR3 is TGCGCCAGCAGCAGGACAGGGGACTACGAGCAGTACTTC. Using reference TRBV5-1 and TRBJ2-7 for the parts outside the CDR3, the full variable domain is KAGVTQTPRYLIKTRGQQVTLSCSPISGHRSVSWYQQTPGQGLQFLFEYFSETQRNKGNFPGRFSGRQFSNSRSEMNVSTLELGDSALYLCASSRTGDYEQYFGPGTRLTVT.

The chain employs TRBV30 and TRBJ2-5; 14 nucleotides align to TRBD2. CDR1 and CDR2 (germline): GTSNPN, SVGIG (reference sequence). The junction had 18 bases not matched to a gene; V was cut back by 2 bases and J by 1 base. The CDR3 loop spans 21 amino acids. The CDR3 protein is CAWSPWTLRLAGGPRQETQYF. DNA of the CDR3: TGTGCCTGGAGTCCCTGGACACTCAGACTAGCGGGAGGGCCCCGCCAAGAGACCCAGTACTTC. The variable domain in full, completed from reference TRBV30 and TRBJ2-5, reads SQTIHQWPATLVQPVGSPLSLECTVEGTSNPNLYWYRQAAGRGLQLLFYSVGIGQISSEVPQNLSASRPQDRQFILSSKKLLLSDSGFYLCAWSPWTLRLAGGPRQETQYFGPGTRLLVL.

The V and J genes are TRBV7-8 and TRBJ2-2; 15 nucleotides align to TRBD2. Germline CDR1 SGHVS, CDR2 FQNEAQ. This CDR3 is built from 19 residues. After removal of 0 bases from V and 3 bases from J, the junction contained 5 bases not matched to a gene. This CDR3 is CASSLALGLAGGYTGELFF. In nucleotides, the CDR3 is TGTGCCAGCAGCTTAGCGCTCGGACTAGCGGGAGGGTACACCGGGGAGCTGTTTTTT.

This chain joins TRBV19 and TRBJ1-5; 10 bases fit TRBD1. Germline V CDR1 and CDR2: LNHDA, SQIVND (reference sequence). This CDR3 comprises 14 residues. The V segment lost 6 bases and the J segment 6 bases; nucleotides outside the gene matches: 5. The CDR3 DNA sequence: TGTGCCAGTAGCGGGACAGGGGTTGTTCAGCCCCAGCATTTT. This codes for CASSGTGVVQPQHF.

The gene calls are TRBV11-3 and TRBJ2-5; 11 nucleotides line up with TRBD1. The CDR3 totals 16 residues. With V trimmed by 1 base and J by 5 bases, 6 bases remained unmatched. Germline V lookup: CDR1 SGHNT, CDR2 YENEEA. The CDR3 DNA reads TGTGCCAGCAGCTTAGGCGGACAGGGGGCGCTGGAGACCCAGTACTTC. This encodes CASSLGGQGALETQYF.

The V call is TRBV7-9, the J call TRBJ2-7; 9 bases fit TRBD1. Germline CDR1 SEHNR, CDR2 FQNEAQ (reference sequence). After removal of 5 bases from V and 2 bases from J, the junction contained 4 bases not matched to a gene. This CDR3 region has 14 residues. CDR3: CASSLQGAAYEQYF. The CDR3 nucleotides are TGTGCCAGCAGCCTACAGGGGGCGGCCTACGAGCAGTACTTC.

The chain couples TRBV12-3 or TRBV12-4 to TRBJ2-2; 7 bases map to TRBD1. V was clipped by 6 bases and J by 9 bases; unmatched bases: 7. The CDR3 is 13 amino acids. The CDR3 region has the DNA TGTGCCAGCAGGGCCCCGAGGGGGCGGGAGCTGTTTTTT. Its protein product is CASRAPRGRELFF.

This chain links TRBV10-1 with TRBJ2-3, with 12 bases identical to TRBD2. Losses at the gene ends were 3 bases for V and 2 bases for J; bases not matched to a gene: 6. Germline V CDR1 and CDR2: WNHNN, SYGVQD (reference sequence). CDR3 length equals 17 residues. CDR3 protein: CASSDFGLAGNTDTQYF. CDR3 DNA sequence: TGCGCCAGCAGTGACTTTGGACTAGCGGGGAACACAGATACGCAGTATTTT.

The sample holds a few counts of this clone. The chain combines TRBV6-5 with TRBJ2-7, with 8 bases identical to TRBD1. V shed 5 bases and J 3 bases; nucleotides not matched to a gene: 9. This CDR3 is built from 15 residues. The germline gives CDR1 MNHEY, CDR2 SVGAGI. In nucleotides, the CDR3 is TGTGCCAGCAGTAGCCCGCAGGGGGCGGGCTACGAGCAGTACTTC. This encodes CASSSPQGAGYEQYF.

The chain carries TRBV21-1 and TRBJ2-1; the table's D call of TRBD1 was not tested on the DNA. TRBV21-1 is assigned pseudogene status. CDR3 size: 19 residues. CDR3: CASSPLGQGRVRSYNEQFF. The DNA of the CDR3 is TGTGCCAGCAGCCCATTGGGACAGGGGCGAGTAAGGTCCTACAATGAGCAGTTCTTC.